Listed below are T cell receptor beta chains from one sample, sequenced in a study of CD8 T cells in ankylosing spondylitis. Via MiXCR, TCRdb re-called the 5' RACE reads, giving one row per CDR3 protein. This table holds roughly 150,000 distinct CDR3 sequences, around 32% found once. Sequencing was performed on synovial fluid, either unsorted or a sorted T cell fraction (not recorded which). The receptor source for this set is a male donor with ankylosing spondylitis. Each CDR3 is given with its conserved first and last residue. Fields, in order: J gene, V gene, clone size, D gene, CDR3 DNA, CDR3 protein. The D gene is left open where the match is weak. Clone size appears in some rows only: once, few, many, or a class for an expanded clone.

>TRBJ2-1|TRBV10-3|few|TRBD2
TGTGCCATCAGCTCAACTAGCGGGAGGGACTATGAGCAGTTCTTC
CAISSTSGRDYEQFF
>TRBJ1-2|TRBV5-1|-|-
TGCGCCAGCAGCTTGGCTTTCGGGACGGCGTATGGCTACACCTTC
CASSLAFGTAYGYTF
>TRBJ2-5|TRBV4-3|-|TRBD2
TGCGCCAGCAGCCAAGATCGGGCGGGAGGGCCAGTGGAGACCCAGTACTTC
CASSQDRAGGPVETQYF
>TRBJ2-7|TRBV6-5|-|-
TGTGCCAGCAGCTACGAGGGCTCCCACTACGAGCAGTACTTC
CASSYEGSHYEQYF
>TRBJ2-1|TRBV2|-|TRBD2
TGTGCCAGCAGCCCCATTAGCGGGGGGGCCTACAATGAGCAGTTCTTC
CASSPISGGAYNEQFF
>TRBJ2-7|TRBV3-1|few|TRBD1
TGTGCCAGCAGCCACCTCGGACAGGGCCACGAGCAGTACTTC
CASSHLGQGHEQYF
>TRBJ2-2|TRBV2|-|-
TGTGCCATTACCGGGACAACGAACACCGGGGAGCTGTTTTTT
CAITGTTNTGELFF
>TRBJ2-2|TRBV3-1|few|-
TGTGCCAGCGAGGGACGGAGAAAGGAGTACACCGGGGAGCTGTTTTTT
CASEGRRKEYTGELFF
>TRBJ1-1|TRBV20-1|few|TRBD1
TGCAGTGCCATTACCGGGACAGGGCGCATGAACACTGAAGCTTTCTTT
CSAITGTGRMNTEAFF
>TRBJ2-7|TRBV2|few|-
TGTGCCAGCAGTGAAGCGATCAGGGTCTACGAGCAGTACTTC
CASSEAIRVYEQYF
>TRBJ2-3|TRBV27|many|-
TGTGCCAGCAGTTTGGGTGCCCAGCGAATAAGCACAGATACGCAGTATTTT
CASSLGAQRISTDTQYF
>TRBJ1-2|TRBV29-1|few|-
TGCAGCGTTCGCGAACGCAGGGAGGGGCACTATGGCTACACCTTC
CSVRERREGHYGYTF
>TRBJ1-6|TRBV19|-|TRBD1
TGTGCCAGTAGGACGGGACAGAAAGATTCACCCCTCCACTTT
CASRTGQKDSPLHF
>TRBJ2-5|TRBV20-1|few|-
TGCAGTGCTAGACCTTCGGGTATCCAGTACTTC
CSARPSGIQYF
>TRBJ1-5|TRBV12-3/TRBV12-4|-|TRBD1
TGTGCCAGCAGTTCGGACAGGGGATGGGAACAGCCCCAGCATTTT
CASSSDRGWEQPQHF
>TRBJ2-3|TRBV11-2|many|-
TGTGCCAGCAGCGACGAATATACGCAGTATTTT
CASSDEYTQYF
>TRBJ1-1|TRBV28|-|TRBD1
TGTGCCAGCAGTCCGACAGGGTTTTACACTGAAGCTTTCTTT
CASSPTGFYTEAFF
>TRBJ2-7|TRBV28|-|-
TGTGCCAGCAGTTTATCCCCCGGGAGGACAGGGGAACTAGCGGACCCCTACGAGCAGTACTTC
CASSLSPGRTGELADPYEQYF
>TRBJ1-2|TRBV27|-|-
TGTGCCAGCAGTCTCAAGGGGAACCCCCAGGTTAGCTATGGCTACACCTTC
CASSLKGNPQVSYGYTF